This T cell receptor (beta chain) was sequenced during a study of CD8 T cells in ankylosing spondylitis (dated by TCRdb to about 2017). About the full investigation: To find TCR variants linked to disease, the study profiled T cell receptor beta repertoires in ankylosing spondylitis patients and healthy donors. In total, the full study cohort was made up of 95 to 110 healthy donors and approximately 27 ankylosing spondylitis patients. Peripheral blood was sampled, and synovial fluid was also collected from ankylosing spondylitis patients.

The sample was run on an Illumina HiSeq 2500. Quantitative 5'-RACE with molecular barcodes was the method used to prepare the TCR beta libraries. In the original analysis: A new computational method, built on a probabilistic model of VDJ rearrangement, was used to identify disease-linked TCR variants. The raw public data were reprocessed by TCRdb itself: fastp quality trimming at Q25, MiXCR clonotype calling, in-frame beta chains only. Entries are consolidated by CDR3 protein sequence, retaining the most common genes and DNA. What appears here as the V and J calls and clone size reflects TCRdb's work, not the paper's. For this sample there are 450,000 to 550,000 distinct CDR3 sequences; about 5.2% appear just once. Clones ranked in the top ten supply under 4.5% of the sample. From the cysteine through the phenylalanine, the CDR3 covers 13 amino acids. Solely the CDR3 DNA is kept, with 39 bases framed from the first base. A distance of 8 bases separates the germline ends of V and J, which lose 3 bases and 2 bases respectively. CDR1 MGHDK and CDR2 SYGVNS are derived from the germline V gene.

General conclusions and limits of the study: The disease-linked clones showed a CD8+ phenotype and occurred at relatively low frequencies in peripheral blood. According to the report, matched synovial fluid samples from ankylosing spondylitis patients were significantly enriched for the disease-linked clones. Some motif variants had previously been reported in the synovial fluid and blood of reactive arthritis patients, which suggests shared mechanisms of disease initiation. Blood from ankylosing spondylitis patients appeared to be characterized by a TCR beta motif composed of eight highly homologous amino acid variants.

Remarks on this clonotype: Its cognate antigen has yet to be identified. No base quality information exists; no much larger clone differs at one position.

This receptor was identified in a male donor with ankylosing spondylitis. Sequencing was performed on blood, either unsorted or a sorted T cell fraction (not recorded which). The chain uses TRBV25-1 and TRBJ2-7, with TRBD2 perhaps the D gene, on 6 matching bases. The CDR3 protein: CASSDGGPYEQYF. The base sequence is TGTGCCAGCAGTGATGGAGGGCCCTACGAGCAGTACTTC.